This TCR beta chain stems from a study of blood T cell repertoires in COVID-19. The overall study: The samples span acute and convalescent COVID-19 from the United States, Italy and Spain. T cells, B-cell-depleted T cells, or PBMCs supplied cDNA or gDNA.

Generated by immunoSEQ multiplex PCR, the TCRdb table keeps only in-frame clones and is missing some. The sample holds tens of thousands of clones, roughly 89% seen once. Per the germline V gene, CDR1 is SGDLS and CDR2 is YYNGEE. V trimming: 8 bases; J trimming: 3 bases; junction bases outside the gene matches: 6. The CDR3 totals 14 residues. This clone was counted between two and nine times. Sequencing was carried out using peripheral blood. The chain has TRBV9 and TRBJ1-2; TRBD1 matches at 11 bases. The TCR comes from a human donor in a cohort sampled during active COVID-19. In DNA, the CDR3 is TGTGCCAGTACCCCGGGACAGGGGGACTATGGCTACACCTTC. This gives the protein CASTPGQGDYGYTF. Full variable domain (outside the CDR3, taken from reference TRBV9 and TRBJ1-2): DSGVTQTPKHLITATGQRVTLRCSPRSGDLSVYWYQQSLDQGLQFLIQYYNGEERAKGNILERFSAQQFPDLHSELNLSSLELGDSALYFCASTPGQGDYGYTFGSGTRLTVV.